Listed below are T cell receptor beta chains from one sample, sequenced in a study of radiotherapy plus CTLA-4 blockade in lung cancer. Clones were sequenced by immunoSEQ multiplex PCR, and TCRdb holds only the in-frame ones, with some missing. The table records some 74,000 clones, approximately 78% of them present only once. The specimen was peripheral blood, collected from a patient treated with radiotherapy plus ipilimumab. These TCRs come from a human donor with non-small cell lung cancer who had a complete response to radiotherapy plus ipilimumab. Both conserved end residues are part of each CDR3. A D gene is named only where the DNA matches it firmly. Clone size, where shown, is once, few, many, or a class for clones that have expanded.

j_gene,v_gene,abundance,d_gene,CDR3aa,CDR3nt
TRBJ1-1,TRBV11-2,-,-,CASSRGRTEAFF,TGTGCCAGCAGCCGGGGAAGGACTGAAGCTTTCTTT
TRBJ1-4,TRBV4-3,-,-,CASSQEGRQGEKLFF,TGCGCCAGCAGCCAAGAGGGACGGCAAGGGGAAAAACTGTTTTTT
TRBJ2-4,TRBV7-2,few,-,CASSGRKNIQYF,TGTGCCAGCAGCGGCCGGAAAAACATTCAGTACTTC
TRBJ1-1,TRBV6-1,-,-,CASLQVAEAFF,TGTGCCAGCCTACAGGTGGCGGAAGCTTTCTTT
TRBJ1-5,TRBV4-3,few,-,CASSQGREQPQHF,TGCGCCAGCAGCCAGGGGCGAGAACAGCCCCAGCATTTT
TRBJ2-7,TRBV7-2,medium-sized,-,CASSLSGHYEQYF,TGTGCCAGCAGCTTATCGGGACACTACGAGCAGTACTTC
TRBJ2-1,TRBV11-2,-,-,CASSLDWTTIPMKQFF,TGTGCCAGCAGCTTAGATTGGACTACCATACCAATGAAGCAGTTCTTC
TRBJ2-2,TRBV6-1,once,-,CASSEARRGWNTGELFF,TGTGCCAGCAGTGAAGCGCGAAGAGGGTGGAACACCGGGGAGCTGTTTTTT
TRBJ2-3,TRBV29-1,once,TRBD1,CSVQTGGWYTQYF,TGCAGCGTTCAGACAGGGGGCTGGTATACGCAGTATTTT
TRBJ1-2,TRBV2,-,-,CASSEGGARYGYTF,TGTGCCAGCAGTGAAGGGGGGGCGCGGTATGGCTACACCTTC
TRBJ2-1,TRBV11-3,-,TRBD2,CASITGTSGNNEQFF,TGTGCCAGCATCACCGGGACTAGCGGCAACAATGAGCAGTTCTTC
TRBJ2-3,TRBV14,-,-,CASSQAARDTQYF,TGTGCCAGCAGCCAAGCGGCGAGAGATACGCAGTATTTT
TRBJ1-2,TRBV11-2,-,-,CASSLVQGYGYTF,TGTGCCAGCAGCTTAGTGCAGGGCTATGGCTACACCTTC
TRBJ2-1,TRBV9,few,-,CASSVETTYNEQFF,TGTGCCAGCAGCGTAGAGACTACCTACAATGAGCAGTTCTTC
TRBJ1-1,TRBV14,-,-,CASSPGVRNTEAFF,TGTGCCAGCAGCCCCGGGGTTAGGAACACTGAAGCTTTCTTT
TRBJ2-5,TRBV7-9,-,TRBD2,CASSPLAGGSGETQYF,TGTGCCAGCAGCCCATTGGCGGGAGGGTCCGGGGAGACCCAGTACTTC
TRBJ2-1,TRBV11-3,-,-,CASSLVSATYNEQFF,TGTGCCAGCAGCTTAGTCTCGGCGACCTACAATGAGCAGTTCTTC
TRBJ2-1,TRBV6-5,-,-,CASSFGVSYNEQFF,TGTGCCAGCAGTTTTGGGGTCTCCTACAATGAGCAGTTCTTC
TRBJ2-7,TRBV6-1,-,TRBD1,CASSEEGQGSYEQYF,TGTGCCAGCAGTGAAGAGGGACAGGGATCCTACGAGCAGTACTTC
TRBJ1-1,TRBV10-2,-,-,CASSESGGRLEAFF,TGCGCCAGCAGTGAGTCGGGGGGGCGACTTGAAGCTTTCTTT
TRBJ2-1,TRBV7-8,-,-,CASSLTWTDSYNEQFF,TGTGCCAGCAGCTTAACCTGGACGGACTCCTACAATGAGCAGTTCTTC
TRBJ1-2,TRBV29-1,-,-,CSVDSGDYGYTF,TGCAGCGTTGACAGTGGGGACTATGGCTACACCTTC
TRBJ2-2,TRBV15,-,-,CATSREKGPGELFF,TGTGCCACCAGCAGGGAGAAAGGTCCCGGGGAGCTGTTTTTT
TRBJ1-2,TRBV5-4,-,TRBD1,CASSTRDRGGYGYTF,TGTGCCAGCAGCACTAGGGACAGGGGAGGCTATGGCTACACCTTC
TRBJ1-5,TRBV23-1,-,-,CASSQPPGPWGEPQHF,TGCGCCAGCAGTCAGCCTCCGGGCCCTTGGGGGGAGCCCCAGCATTTT
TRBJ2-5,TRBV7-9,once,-,CASSHLVQETQYF,TGTGCCAGCAGTCACCTTGTGCAAGAGACCCAGTACTTC
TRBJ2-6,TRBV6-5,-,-,CASSPGYGANVLTF,TGTGCCAGCAGCCCGGGGTATGGGGCCAACGTCCTGACTTTC
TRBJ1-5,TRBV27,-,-,CASRMTGQFNQPQHF,TGTGCCAGCAGAATGACCGGACAGTTCAATCAGCCCCAGCATTTT
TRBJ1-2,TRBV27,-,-,CASSPQVGSDYTF,TGTGCCAGCAGTCCCCAGGTAGGGTCGGACTACACCTTC
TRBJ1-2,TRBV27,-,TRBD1,CASSLSGQGYGYTF,TGTGCCAGCAGTTTAAGTGGACAGGGCTATGGCTACACCTTC
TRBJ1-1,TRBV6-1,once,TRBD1,CASRKGQGVDLSNTEAFF,TGTGCCAGCCGTAAAGGACAGGGGGTGGATCTTTCGAACACTGAAGCTTTCTTT
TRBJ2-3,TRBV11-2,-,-,CASSPAGWRTDTQYF,TGTGCCAGCAGCCCAGCTGGGTGGCGCACAGATACGCAGTATTTT
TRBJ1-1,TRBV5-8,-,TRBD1,CASSYRGSEAFF,TGTGCCAGCAGTTACAGGGGGTCTGAAGCTTTCTTT
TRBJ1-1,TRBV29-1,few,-,CSVERVRDTEAFF,TGCAGCGTGGAAAGGGTCAGGGACACTGAAGCTTTCTTT
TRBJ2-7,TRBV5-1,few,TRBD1,CASSLQPQGAYEQYF,TGCGCCAGCAGCTTGCAGCCCCAGGGGGCCTACGAGCAGTACTTC
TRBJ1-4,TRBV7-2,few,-,CASSSQGTGEKLFF,TGTGCCAGCAGCTCTCAGGGGACGGGGGAAAAACTGTTTTTT
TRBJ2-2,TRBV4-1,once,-,CASSQEEFTGELFF,TGCGCCAGCAGTCAGGAGGAATTCACCGGGGAGCTGTTTTTT
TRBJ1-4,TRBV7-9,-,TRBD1,CASSIGQGTTNEKLFF,TGTGCCAGCAGCATAGGACAGGGGACAACTAATGAAAAACTGTTTTTT
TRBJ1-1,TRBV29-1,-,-,CSVKRTNTEAFF,TGCAGCGTTAAACGAACTAACACTGAAGCTTTCTTT
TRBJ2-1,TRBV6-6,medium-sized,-,CASSYSRANEQFF,TGTGCCAGCAGTTACTCGAGAGCCAATGAGCAGTTCTTC
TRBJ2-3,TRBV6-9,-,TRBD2,CASSLTSGSTDTQYF,TGTGCCAGCAGTTTGACTAGCGGGAGCACAGATACGCAGTATTTT
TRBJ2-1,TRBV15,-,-,CATSEDRSLSDNEQFF,TGTGCCACCAGCGAGGATCGCTCCCTCTCGGACAATGAGCAGTTCTTC